This TCR beta chain came from a study of cytomegalovirus exposure and HLA in healthy donors (dated by TCRdb to 2017 to 2019). At the level of the whole study: An earlier analysis of approximately 640 of the donors reported about 250 Gb of sequence data and some 120 million unique TCR beta sequences from 150 million to 200 million T cells. In an earlier analysis of roughly 600 of the donors, high-throughput TCR beta sequencing was used to judge whether each TCR beta V gene segment behaved as functional or pseudogenic. Besides the first cohort of around 700 subjects, a separate validation cohort made up of around 120 different subjects was used. Of the 300 to 400 genotyped donors, approximately 83% fell in the genetic ancestry cluster associated with self-reported Caucasian donors. A later analysis re-analyzed previously published TCR beta repertoires from about 730 donors and added high-resolution HLA genotyping to study TCR occurrence patterns. A later genetic analysis used genome-wide SNP genotypes for about 65% of the roughly 670 donors, treating that subset as a discovery cohort. The aim of the study was to test whether cataloging public T cell receptors could identify signatures of past pathogen exposure. On average, over 200,000 unique TCR beta nucleotide sequences were sequenced per donor among more than 350 genotyped donors of the cohort, with roughly a sixth of those sequences being non-productive. Class I and class II HLA loci were covered by the typing at four-digit resolution. Donor age, sex, ethnicity and CMV serostatus were compiled together with the repertoire data. An early release covering 550 to 650 HLA-typed donors comprised approximately 290 gigabases of sequencing data and around 80 million unique TCR sequences. Several DR-DQ haplotypes were treated as single units for association and clustering because of strong linkage in the cohort. The study used immunosequencing to profile the T cell repertoires of some 600 subjects and linked those repertoires to cytomegalovirus serostatus. To predict cytomegalovirus infection status, the study combined high-throughput TCR immunosequencing, statistical association of individual TCRs with disease status, and machine learning. Every repertoire in the discovery cohort had been generated on one and the same sequencing platform. Rather than using new phenotypic data, the later analysis identified candidate immune exposures from TCR beta sequences and from how often those sequences occurred across donors. Typing coverage varied by locus: roughly 620-640 donors for A, B, C, DRB1 and DQB1; under 550 for DQA1; about 600 for DPA1; approximately 490 for DPB1. Overall study outcomes, separate from this receptor: Most TCR sequences were observed very rarely across donors, whereas some public TCRs were present in many individuals. A later genetic analysis associated a missense DCLRE1C variant with V-gene and J-gene trimming of TCR beta chains, and an independent cohort replicated the association. In the study, approximately 150 TCR beta chains were listed as associated with cytomegalovirus. A later analysis found that most CMV-associated TCR beta chains appeared HLA-restricted, with HLA associations seemingly driven largely by CMV exposure. According to the authors, the approach could potentially be generalized to other disease states and immunological phenotypes. In an earlier analysis of 450 to 750 of the donors, most TCR beta V segments appeared in productive rearrangements about 90% or about 30% of the time, broadly matching IMGT annotations. At a false discovery rate of 0.05, a later analysis linked roughly 17,000 TCR beta sequences to specific HLA alleles. Several of the top co-occurrence clusters appeared to be linked to parvovirus B19, influenza, CMV and Epstein-Barr virus, according to a later analysis. Some IMGT-functional V segments, including TRBV6-2 and TRBV6-3, could not be told apart with the 87-base-pair reads, so those segments were excluded. According to a later analysis, TCR association rates differed among HLA loci, with DRB1 alleles showing the most associated TCRs and HLA-C alleles showing the fewest. Sequencing depth was assumed to be roughly uniform across donors in the presence/absence analyses, though that assumption may not hold. A further reported finding was that TCR beta sequences accurately predicted the HLA-A and HLA-B alleles for most subjects in the first cohort. Because counts were too low, some 17 rarely observed V segments, including chromosome 9 orphons, were left out of the earlier analysis of some 640 of the donors. Linkage disequilibrium might explain the correlated functional status among segregating V segments, but an unknown experimental factor could not be ruled out. Compared with equally common non-associated chains, HLA-associated TCR beta chains in a later analysis were more clonally expanded and had lower generation probabilities. A few of the identified cytomegalovirus-associated TCR beta chains were confirmed in vitro to be specific for cytomegalovirus antigens. The cohort was sequenced for TCR beta chains only, and without alpha or paired-chain data the features that could be detected were limited. Strong co-occurrence of HLA alleles, especially DR and DQ, made assigning TCR associations to individual alleles difficult. HLA typing was unavailable for some donors at each locus, so association tests used only the typed subset. In a later genetic analysis, fewer N-insertions in productive TCRs were reported among donors in an Asian-associated ancestry cluster than the approximately 630-donor mean. In both the original and validation cohorts, the classifier was reported to diagnose cytomegalovirus status with high specificity and sensitivity. CMV serostatus was the only immune exposure information available for the cohort. The sequencing pipeline was judged likely to have produced a cluster of highly shared sequence variants as a technical artifact.

In total, 666 healthy bone marrow donors made up the cohort. Cohort members were all nominally healthy when sampled, although unrecorded immune exposures were likely present. The donor was CMV seropositive and belonged to the group of 270 or so seropositive cohort members. Each donor provided a peripheral blood sample, and peripheral blood mononuclear cells were used for TCR beta sequencing. Genomic DNA extraction from the blood cell samples was performed with the Qiagen DNeasy Blood Extraction Kit. The cysteine opens and the phenylalanine closes a CDR3 of 15 amino acids. Only the CDR3 DNA is retained, 45 bases long and in frame from the first base. V sheds 4 bases and J sheds 0 bases, leaving 13 bases between their ends. CDR1 SGHRS and CDR2 YFSETQ were looked up in the germline V gene. The library was prepared using the immunoSEQ multiplex PCR assay. For the multiplex PCR, a mixture combining 60 forward primers for TCR Vbeta segments and 13 reverse primers for TCR Jbeta segments was used. A multiplex PCR assay on genomic DNA amplified the CDR3 region of rearranged TCR beta genes. The amplified TCR beta libraries were sequenced on the Illumina HiSeq System as 87-base-pair reads. In the paper's pipeline: In a later analysis, some 80 million unique TCR beta chains were counted across the approximately 640 repertoires, and approximately 11 million of these chains were shared by at least two donors. Raw reads were error-corrected and collapsed into unique sequences by a nearest-neighbor algorithm in which closely related sequences were merged to remove PCR and sequencing errors. To assign V, D and J gene segments, CDR3 sequences were aligned to IMGT reference sequences. For a sequence to be retained, at least a six-nucleotide match to both a V gene segment and a J gene segment was required. A rearrangement was called productive if the CDR3 had no stop codons and remained in frame with V and J, and every other rearrangement was called non-productive. CDR3 was defined by IMGT convention, running from the second conserved V-encoded cysteine to the conserved J-encoded phenylalanine. In an earlier analysis of 587 of the donors, sequences lacking an unambiguous match to a single V gene segment were excluded. An earlier analysis of 500 to 700 of the donors classified V segments as functional when productive rearrangements were above 56.7% and as segregating when the standard deviation between donors was above 5%. A statistical classification framework was built to diagnose cytomegalovirus status from the catalog of TCR beta chain sequences. In a later analysis, TCR nucleotide sequences were compared against IMGT/GENE-DB human TR gene sequences so that V and J genes could be assigned. A later analysis assigned CDR3 sequences and most-parsimonious VDJ recombination scenarios with the TCRdist pipeline. A later analysis defined each TCR beta chain by its CDR3 amino acid sequence plus V-gene family, and excluded reads lacking a unique V-gene family. A later analysis removed roughly 590 highly shared, low-generation-probability nucleotide sequences to deal with suspected cross-contamination and a sequencing artifact. In a later analysis, a clonal expansion index for each public chain was calculated from normalized within-repertoire ranks of inferred template counts. In a later analysis, generation probabilities were computed using a VDJ recombination model fitted to out-of-frame rearrangements, and the results were checked against IGoR. Hypergeometric tests were used in a later analysis to score TCR-TCR, TCR-HLA and TCR-CMV co-occurrence, with a repertoire-size bias correction applied to the TCR pairs. False discovery rates were estimated in a later analysis by permuting HLA or CMV assignments 20 times. In a later analysis, co-occurring TCRs were grouped using DBSCAN, with TCRdist sequence similarity added in when clustering inside HLA-allele-positive subsets. Repertoires with fewer than 30,000 or more than 120,000 public chains, plus five repertoires with anomalous nucleotide sharing, were excluded from co-occurrence clustering. As stored in TCRdb, this immuneACCESS dataset retains in-frame rearrangements with V and J assigned. A fraction of the clones does not appear; measured against another copy, unresolved V genes explain less than half of the discrepancy, and the remainder lacks a known reason. For V, J and clone size, that table is used; D and trimming come from the DNA. Present in this sample are approximately 160,000 clones, about 80% of which were seen just once. The biggest ten clones account for 1.4% of the sample.

With respect to this clone: No cognate antigen has been identified for it. No per-base quality is available; no much larger clone lies one base away.

The rearrangement joined TRBV5-1 to TRBJ1-1; the D gene is perhaps TRBD1, on 6 matching bases. Sequences were obtained from PBMCs. The clonotype was recovered from a woman aged 25 to 45 in good health and CMV-seropositive. The bases read TGCGCCAGCAGCCCAGGGACAAAGTTGAACACTGAAGCTTTCTTT. Its coded protein is CASSPGTKLNTEAFF. When the CDR3 is completed using the reference TRBV5-1 and TRBJ1-1 genes on either side, the full variable domain is KAGVTQTPRYLIKTRGQQVTLSCSPISGHRSVSWYQQTPGQGLQFLFEYFSETQRNKGNFPGRFSGRQFSNSRSEMNVSTLELGDSALYLCASSPGTKLNTEAFFGQGTRLTVV.